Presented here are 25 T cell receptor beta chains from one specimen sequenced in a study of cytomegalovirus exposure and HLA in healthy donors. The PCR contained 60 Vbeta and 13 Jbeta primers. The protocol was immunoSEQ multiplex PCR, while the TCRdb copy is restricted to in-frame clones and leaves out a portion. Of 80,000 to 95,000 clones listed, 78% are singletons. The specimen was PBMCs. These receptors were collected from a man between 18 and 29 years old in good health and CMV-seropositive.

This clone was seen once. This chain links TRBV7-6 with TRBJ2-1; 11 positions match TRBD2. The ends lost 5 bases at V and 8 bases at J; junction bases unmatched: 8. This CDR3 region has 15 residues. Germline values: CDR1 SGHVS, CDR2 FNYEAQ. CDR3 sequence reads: CASSPSGTSGDEQFF. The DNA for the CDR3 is TGTGCCAGCAGCCCATCCGGGACTAGCGGCGATGAGCAGTTCTTC.

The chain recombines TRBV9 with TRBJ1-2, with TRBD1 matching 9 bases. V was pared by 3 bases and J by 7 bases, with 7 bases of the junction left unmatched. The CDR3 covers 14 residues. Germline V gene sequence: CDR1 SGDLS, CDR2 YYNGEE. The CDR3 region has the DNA TGTGCCAGCAGCGAAACAGGGGGCGCAGGTGGCTACACCTTC. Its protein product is CASSETGGAGGYTF. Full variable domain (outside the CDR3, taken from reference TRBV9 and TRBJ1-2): DSGVTQTPKHLITATGQRVTLRCSPRSGDLSVYWYQQSLDQGLQFLIQYYNGEERAKGNILERFSAQQFPDLHSELNLSSLELGDSALYFCASSETGGAGGYTFGSGTRLTVV.

For the CDR3, the DNA is TGTGCCAGCAGCTCATGGAGGGCGGGGGCGAAAGAGACCCAGTACTTC. This gives the protein CASSSWRAGAKETQYF. The chain joins TRBV5-4 to TRBJ2-5; possible D gene TRBD2, 7 bases. Germline values: CDR1 SGHNT, CDR2 YYREEE (reference sequence). V lost 3 bases and J lost 3, with 18 bases in between. CDR3 length: 16 residues. Supplemented by reference TRBV5-4 and TRBJ2-5, the full variable domain reads ETGVTQSPTHLIKTRGQQVTLRCSSQSGHNTVSWYQQALGQGPQFIFQYYREEENGRGNFPPRFSGLQFPNYSSELNVNALELDDSALYLCASSSWRAGAKETQYFGPGTRLLVL.

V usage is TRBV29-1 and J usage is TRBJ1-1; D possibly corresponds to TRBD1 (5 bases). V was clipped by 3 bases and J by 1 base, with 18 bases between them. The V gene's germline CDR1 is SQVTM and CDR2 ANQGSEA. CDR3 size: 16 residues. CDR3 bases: TGCAGCGTTGATGAGGGGACTCCGCTCGGGAACACTGAAGCTTTCTTT. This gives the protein CSVDEGTPLGNTEAFF.

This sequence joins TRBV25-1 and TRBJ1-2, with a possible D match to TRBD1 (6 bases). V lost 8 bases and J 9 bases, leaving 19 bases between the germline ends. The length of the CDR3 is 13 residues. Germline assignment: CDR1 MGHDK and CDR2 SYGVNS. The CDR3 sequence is CASSQTGSPSYTF. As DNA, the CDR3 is TGTGCCAGCTCCCAAACAGGGTCTCCGAGCTACACCTTC.

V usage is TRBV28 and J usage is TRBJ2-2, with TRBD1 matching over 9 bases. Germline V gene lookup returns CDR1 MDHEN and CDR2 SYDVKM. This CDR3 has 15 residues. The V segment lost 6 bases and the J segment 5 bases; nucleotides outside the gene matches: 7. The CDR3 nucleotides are TGTGCCAGCAGCTATCCGGGACAGGGAACCGGGGAGCTGTTTTTT. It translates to CASSYPGQGTGELFF.

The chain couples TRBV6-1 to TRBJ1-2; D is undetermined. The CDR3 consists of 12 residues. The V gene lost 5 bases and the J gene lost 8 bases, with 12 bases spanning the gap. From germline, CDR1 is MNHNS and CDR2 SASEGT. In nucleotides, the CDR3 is TGTGCCAGCAGTCTCCGGTTCGCCGGCTACACCTTC. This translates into CASSLRFAGYTF.

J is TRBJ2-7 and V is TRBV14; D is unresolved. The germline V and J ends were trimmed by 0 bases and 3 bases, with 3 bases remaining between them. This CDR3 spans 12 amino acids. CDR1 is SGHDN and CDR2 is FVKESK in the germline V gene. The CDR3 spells CASSQDYYEQYF. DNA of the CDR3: TGTGCCAGCAGCCAAGATTACTACGAGCAGTACTTC.

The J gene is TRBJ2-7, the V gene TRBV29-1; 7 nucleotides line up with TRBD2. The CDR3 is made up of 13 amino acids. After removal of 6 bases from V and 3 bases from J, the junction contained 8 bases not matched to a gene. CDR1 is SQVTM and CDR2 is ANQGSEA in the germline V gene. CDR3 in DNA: TGCAGCGTGAAAGGCGGGAGTTTCTACGAGCAGTACTTC. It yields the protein CSVKGGSFYEQYF.

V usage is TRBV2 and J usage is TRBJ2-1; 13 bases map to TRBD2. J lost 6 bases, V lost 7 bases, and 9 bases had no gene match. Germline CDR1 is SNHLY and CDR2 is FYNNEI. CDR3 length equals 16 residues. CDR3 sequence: CASILMGLAGSNEQFF. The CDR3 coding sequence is TGTGCCAGCATTCTAATGGGACTAGCGGGAAGCAATGAGCAGTTCTTC.

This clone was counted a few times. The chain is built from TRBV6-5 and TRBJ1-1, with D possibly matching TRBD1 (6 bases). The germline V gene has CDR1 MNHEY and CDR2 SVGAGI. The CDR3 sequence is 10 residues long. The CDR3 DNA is TGTGCGGGACACAGGAGTGAAGCTTTCTTT. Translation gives CAGHRSEAFF.

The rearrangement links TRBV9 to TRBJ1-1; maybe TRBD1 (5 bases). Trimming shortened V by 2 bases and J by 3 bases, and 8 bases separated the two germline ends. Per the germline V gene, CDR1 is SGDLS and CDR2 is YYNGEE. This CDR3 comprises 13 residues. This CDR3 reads CASSVQGDTEAFF. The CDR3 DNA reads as TGTGCCAGCAGCGTTCAAGGGGACACTGAAGCTTTCTTT.

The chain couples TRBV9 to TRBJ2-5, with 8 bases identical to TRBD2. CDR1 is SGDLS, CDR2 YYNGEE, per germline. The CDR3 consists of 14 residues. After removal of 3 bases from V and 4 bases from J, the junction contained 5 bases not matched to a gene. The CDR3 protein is CASSASGSGETQYF. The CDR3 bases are TGTGCCAGCAGCGCCAGCGGGAGTGGAGAGACCCAGTACTTC. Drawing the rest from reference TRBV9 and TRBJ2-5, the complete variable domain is DSGVTQTPKHLITATGQRVTLRCSPRSGDLSVYWYQQSLDQGLQFLIQYYNGEERAKGNILERFSAQQFPDLHSELNLSSLELGDSALYFCASSASGSGETQYFGPGTRLLVL.

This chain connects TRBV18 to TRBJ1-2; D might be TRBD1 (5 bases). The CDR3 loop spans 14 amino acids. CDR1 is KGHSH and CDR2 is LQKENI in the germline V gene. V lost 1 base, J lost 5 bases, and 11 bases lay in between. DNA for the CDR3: TGTGCCAGCTCACCACAATTGACAGAATATGGCTACACCTTC. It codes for CASSPQLTEYGYTF.

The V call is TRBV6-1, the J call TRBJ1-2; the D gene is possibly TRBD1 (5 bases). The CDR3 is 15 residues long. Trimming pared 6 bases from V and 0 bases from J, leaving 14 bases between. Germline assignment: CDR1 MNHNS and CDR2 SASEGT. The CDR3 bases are TGTGCCAGCAGGGAGGGAGACAGAGCTAACTATGGCTACACCTTC. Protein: CASREGDRANYGYTF.

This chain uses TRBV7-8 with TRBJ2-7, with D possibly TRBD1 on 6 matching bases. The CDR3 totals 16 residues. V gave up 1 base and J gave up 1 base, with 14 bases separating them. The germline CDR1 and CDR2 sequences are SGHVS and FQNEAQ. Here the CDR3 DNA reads TGTGCCAGCAGCTTAGAGGGGCAGGGGACATCCTACGAGCAGTACTTC. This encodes CASSLEGQGTSYEQYF.

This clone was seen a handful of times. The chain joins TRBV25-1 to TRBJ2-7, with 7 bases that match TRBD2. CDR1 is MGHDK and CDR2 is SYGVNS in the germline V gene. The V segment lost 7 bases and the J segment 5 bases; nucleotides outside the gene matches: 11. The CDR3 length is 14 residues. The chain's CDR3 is CASMGGINTDEQYF. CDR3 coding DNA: TGTGCCAGCATGGGGGGGATTAATACGGACGAGCAGTACTTC.

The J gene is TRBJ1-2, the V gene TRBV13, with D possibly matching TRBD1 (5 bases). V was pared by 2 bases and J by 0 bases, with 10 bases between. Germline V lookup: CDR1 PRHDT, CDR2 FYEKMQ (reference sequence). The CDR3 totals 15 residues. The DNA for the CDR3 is TGTGCCAGCAGCTTACGACAGAGACCTAACTATGGCTACACCTTC. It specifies CASSLRQRPNYGYTF. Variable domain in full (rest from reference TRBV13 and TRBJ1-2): AAGVIQSPRHLIKEKRETATLKCYPIPRHDTVYWYQQGPGQDPQFLISFYEKMQSDKGSIPDRFSAQQFSDYHSELNMSSLELGDSALYFCASSLRQRPNYGYTFGSGTRLTVV.

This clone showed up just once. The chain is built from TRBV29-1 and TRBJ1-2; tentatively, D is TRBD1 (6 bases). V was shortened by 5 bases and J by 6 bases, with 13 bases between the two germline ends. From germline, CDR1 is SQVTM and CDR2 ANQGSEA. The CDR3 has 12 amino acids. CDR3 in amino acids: CSVRQAFDGYTF. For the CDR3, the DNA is TGCAGCGTTAGACAGGCTTTTGATGGCTACACCTTC.

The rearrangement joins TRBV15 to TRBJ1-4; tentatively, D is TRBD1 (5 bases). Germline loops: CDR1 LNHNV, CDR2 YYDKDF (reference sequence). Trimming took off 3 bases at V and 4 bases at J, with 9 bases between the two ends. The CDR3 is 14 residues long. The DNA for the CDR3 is TGTGCCACCAGCAGCAGGGCTGGTAATGAAAAACTGTTTTTT. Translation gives CATSSRAGNEKLFF.

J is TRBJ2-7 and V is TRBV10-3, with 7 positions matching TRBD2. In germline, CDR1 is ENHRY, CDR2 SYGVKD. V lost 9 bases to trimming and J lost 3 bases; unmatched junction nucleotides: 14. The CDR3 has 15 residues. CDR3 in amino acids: CAISPKAGFLYEQYF. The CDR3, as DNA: TGTGCCATTAGTCCTAAAGCGGGATTTCTCTACGAGCAGTACTTC.

The CDR3 DNA reads TGTGCCAGCAAGGGCCAAGGGGGGAACACTGAAGCTTTCTTT. Encoded protein: CASKGQGGNTEAFF. The rearrangement uses TRBV6-5 and TRBJ1-1; tentatively, D is TRBD1 (6 bases). Trimming took off 7 bases at V and 1 base at J, with 13 bases between the two ends. Looked up from germline, CDR1 is MNHEY and CDR2 is SVGAGI. The CDR3 is made up of 14 amino acids.

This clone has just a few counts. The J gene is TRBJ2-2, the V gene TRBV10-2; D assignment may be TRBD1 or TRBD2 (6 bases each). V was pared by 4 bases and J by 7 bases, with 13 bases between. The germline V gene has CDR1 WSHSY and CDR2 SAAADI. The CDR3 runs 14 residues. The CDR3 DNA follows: TGCGCCAGCAGTGGGTCAGGGGAGGTCGGGGAGCTGTTTTTT. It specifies CASSGSGEVGELFF.

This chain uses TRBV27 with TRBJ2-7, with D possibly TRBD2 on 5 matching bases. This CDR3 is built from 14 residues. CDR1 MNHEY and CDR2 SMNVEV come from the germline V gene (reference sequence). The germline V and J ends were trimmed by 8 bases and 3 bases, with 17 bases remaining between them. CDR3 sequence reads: CASSGEPPLYEQYF. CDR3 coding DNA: TGTGCCAGCTCCGGGGAGCCGCCCCTCTACGAGCAGTACTTC.

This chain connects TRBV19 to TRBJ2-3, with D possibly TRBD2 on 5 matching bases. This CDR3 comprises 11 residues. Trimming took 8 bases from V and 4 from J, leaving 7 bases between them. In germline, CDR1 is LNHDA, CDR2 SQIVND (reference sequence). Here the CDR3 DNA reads TGTGCCAGTGGAGCGGCAGATACGCAGTATTTT. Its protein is CASGAADTQYF. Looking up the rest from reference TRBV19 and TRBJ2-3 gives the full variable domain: DGGITQSPKYLFRKEGQNVTLSCEQNLNHDAMYWYRQDPGQGLRLIYYSQIVNDFQKGDIAEGYSVSREKKESFPLTVTSAQKNPTAFYLCASGAADTQYFGPGTRLTVL.